These T cell receptor beta chains were read from a single sample in a study of OX40 agonist ivuxolimab in advanced cancers. Assay: immunoSEQ multiplex PCR; the TCRdb copy retains only in-frame clones and omits some. The sample lists about 50,000 clones, roughly three quarters seen once, with more than 0.9% in the top ten. This specimen was CD4+ or CD8+ T cells sorted from blood, taken in a trial of the OX40 agonist ivuxolimab. Every receptor here comes from an adult with an advanced solid tumor such as melanoma, head and neck, liver or kidney cancer. Each CDR3 is given with its conserved first and last residue. The order of the fields is D gene, J gene, V gene, clone size, CDR3 protein, CDR3 DNA. A D gene is named only where the DNA matches it firmly. Clone size is shown for a subset of rows, as once, few, many or a class of expanded clone.

TRBD1 | TRBJ2-2 | TRBV5-1 | once | CASGGTGNTGELFF | TGCGCCAGCGGCGGGACAGGAAACACCGGGGAGCTGTTTTTT
TRBD1 | TRBJ2-7 | TRBV5-1 | - | CASSSTYRGVLSSYEQYF | TGCGCCAGCAGCTCGACCTACAGGGGTGTCTTGTCTTCCTACGAGCAGTACTTC
- | TRBJ2-1 | TRBV11-3 | - | CASSLVQALNEQFF | TGTGCCAGCAGCTTAGTACAGGCCCTAAATGAGCAGTTCTTC
- | TRBJ2-6 | TRBV6-1 | - | CASSADLGAGANVLTF | TGTGCCAGCAGTGCAGACCTCGGGGCTGGGGCCAACGTCCTGACTTTC
- | TRBJ1-2 | TRBV6-6 | - | CASSLKSRGLGGYTF | TGTGCCAGCAGCCTTAAGTCGCGGGGATTAGGGGGCTACACCTTC
TRBD1 | TRBJ2-7 | TRBV6-1 | once | CASSEVGWGQVTYEQYF | TGTGCCAGCAGTGAAGTAGGGTGGGGACAGGTAACCTACGAGCAGTACTTC
TRBD1 | TRBJ1-2 | TRBV28 | - | CASSSRQGDGYTF | TGTGCCAGCAGTTCCCGACAGGGGGACGGCTACACCTTC
- | TRBJ2-1 | TRBV30 | - | CAWSPSGYEQFF | TGTGCCTGGAGTCCAAGTGGCTATGAGCAGTTCTTC
- | TRBJ1-6 | TRBV30 | - | CAWSVNGVRLSPLHF | TGTGCCTGGAGTGTAAATGGGGTCCGACTATCACCCCTCCACTTT
TRBD2 | TRBJ2-7 | TRBV2 | - | CASRLAGAYEQYF | TGTGCCAGCCGACTAGCGGGGGCCTACGAGCAGTACTTC
TRBD2 | TRBJ2-2 | TRBV5-1 | - | CASSPGLAGNTGELFF | TGCGCCAGCAGCCCGGGACTAGCGGGGAACACCGGGGAGCTGTTTTTT
- | TRBJ1-4 | TRBV7-9 | - | CASSHTDTATNEKLFF | TGTGCCAGCAGCCACACCGACACTGCAACTAATGAAAAACTGTTTTTT
TRBD1 | TRBJ2-4 | TRBV28 | - | CASSPLGQGQNIQYF | TGTGCCAGCAGTCCCCTGGGACAGGGACAAAACATTCAGTACTTC
TRBD1 | TRBJ1-1 | TRBV6-5 | few | CASRPDRGNTEAFF | TGTGCCAGCAGGCCCGACAGGGGAAACACTGAAGCTTTCTTT
TRBD1 | TRBJ1-2 | TRBV6-5 | - | CASSNLDRVRDGYTF | TGTGCCAGCAGTAACTTAGACAGGGTGAGGGATGGCTACACCTTC
TRBD1 | TRBJ2-7 | TRBV7-6 | - | CASSSAGQGSYEQYF | TGTGCCAGCAGCTCCGCTGGACAGGGATCCTACGAGCAGTACTTC
TRBD1 | TRBJ2-7 | TRBV5-1 | - | CASSRDSNSEQYF | TGCGCCAGCAGCCGGGACAGCAATTCCGAGCAGTACTTC
TRBD1 | TRBJ2-4 | TRBV19 | - | CASSIGTGSLRAKNIQYF | TGTGCCAGTAGTATAGGGACAGGGTCTCTCCGAGCCAAAAACATTCAGTACTTC
TRBD1 | TRBJ1-5 | TRBV5-6 | - | CASSLKTGGNQPQHF | TGTGCCAGCAGCTTGAAGACAGGGGGAAATCAGCCCCAGCATTTT
TRBD2 | TRBJ2-1 | TRBV5-5 | - | CASSLQPSGNNNEQFF | TGTGCCAGCAGCTTGCAGCCTAGCGGGAACAACAATGAGCAGTTCTTC
- | TRBJ1-5 | TRBV2 | once | CASSVDSRVDQPQHF | TGTGCCAGCAGTGTCGATTCCCGGGTAGATCAGCCCCAGCATTTT
- | TRBJ2-7 | TRBV5-8 | - | CASSLWDPTAYEQYF | TGTGCCAGCAGCCTCTGGGACCCCACTGCCTACGAGCAGTACTTC
TRBD2 | TRBJ2-1 | TRBV6-4 | - | CASSFSSGSSYNEQFF | TGTGCCAGCAGTTTTTCTAGCGGGAGCTCCTACAATGAGCAGTTCTTC